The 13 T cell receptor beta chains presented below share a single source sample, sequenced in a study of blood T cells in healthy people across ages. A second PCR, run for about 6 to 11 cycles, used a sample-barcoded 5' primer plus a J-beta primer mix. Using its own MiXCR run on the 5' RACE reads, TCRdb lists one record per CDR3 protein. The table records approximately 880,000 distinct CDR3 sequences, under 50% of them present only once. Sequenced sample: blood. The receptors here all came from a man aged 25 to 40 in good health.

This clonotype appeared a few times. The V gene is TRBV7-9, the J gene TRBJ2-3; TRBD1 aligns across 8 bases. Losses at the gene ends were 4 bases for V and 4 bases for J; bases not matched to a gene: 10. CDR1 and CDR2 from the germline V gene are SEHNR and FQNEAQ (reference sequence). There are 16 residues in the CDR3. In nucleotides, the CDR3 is TGTGCCAGCAGCTATGTAACAGGGGGATTTGCAGATACGCAGTATTTT. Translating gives CASSYVTGGFADTQYF.

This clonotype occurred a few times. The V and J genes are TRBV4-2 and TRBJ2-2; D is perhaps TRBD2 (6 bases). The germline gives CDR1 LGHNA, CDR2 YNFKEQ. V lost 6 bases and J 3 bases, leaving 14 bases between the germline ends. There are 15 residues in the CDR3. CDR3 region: CASRRGATDTGELFF. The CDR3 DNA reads TGTGCCAGCAGACGCGGGGCGACCGACACCGGGGAGCTGTTTTTT.

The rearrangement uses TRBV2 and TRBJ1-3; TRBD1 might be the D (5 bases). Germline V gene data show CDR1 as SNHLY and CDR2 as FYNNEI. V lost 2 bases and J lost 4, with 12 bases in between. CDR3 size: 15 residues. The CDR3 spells CASSEPQAGGNTIYF. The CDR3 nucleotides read TGTGCCAGCAGTGAACCACAGGCGGGAGGAAACACCATATATTTT.

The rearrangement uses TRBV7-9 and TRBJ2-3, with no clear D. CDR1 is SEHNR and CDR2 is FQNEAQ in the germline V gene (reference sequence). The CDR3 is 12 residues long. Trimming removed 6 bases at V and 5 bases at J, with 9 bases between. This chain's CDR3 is CASRETEDTQYF. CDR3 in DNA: TGTGCCAGCAGGGAAACAGAAGATACGCAGTATTTT. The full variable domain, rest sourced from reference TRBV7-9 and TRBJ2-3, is DTGVSQNPRHKITKRGQNVTFRCDPISEHNRLYWYRQTLGQGPEFLTYFQNEAQLEKSRLLSDRFSAERPKGSFSTLEIQRTEQGDSAMYLCASRETEDTQYFGPGTRLTVL.

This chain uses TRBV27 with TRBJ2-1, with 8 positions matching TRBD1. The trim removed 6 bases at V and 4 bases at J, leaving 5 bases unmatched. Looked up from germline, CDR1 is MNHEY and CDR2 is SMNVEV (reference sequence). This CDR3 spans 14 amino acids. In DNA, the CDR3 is TGTGCCAGCAGCCTTAACAGGGGGTACAATGAGCAGTTCTTC. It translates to CASSLNRGYNEQFF.

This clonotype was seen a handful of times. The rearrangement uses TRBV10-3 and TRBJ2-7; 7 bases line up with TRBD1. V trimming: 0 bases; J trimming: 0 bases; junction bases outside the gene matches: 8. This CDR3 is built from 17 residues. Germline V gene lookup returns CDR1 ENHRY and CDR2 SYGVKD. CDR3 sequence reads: CAISESRFWDSSYEQYF. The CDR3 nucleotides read TGTGCCATCAGTGAGTCGAGGTTTTGGGACAGCTCCTACGAGCAGTACTTC.

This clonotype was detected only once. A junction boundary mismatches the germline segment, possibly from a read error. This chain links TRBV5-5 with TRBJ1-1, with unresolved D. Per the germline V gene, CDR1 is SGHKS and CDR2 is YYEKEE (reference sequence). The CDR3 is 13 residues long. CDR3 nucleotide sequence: TGTGCCGGCAGCGAGATAATTAACACTGAAGCTTTCTTT. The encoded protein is CAGSEIINTEAFF.

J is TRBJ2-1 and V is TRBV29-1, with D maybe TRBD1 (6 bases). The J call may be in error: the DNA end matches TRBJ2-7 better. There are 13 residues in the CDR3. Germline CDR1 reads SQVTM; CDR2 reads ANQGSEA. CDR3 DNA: TGCAGCGTTGCATGGGGGCCAAACTACGAGCAGTACTTC. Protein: CSVAWGPNYEQYF.

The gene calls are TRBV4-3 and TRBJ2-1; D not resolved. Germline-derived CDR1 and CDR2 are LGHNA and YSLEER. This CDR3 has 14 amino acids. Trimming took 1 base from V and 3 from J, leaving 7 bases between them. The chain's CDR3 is CASSQAGSYNEQFF. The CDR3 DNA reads TGCGCCAGCAGCCAAGCTGGCAGCTACAATGAGCAGTTCTTC.

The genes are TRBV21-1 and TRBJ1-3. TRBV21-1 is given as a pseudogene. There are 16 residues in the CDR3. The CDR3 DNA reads TGTGCCAGCAGCAGTTTCCCCACAGCATCTGGAAACACCATATATTTT. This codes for CASSSFPTASGNTIYF.

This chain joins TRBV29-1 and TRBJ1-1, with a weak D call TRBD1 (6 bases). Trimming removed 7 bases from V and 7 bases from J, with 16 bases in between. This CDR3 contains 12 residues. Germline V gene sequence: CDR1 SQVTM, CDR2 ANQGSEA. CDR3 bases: TGCAGCGGACTCGAGGGGGTTTGTGAAGCTTTCTTT. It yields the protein CSGLEGVCEAFF.

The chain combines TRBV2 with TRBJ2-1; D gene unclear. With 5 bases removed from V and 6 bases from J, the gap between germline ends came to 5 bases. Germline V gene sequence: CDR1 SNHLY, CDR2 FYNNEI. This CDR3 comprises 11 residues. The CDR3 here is CASSTFNEQFF. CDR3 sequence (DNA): TGTGCCAGCAGTACATTCAATGAGCAGTTCTTC.

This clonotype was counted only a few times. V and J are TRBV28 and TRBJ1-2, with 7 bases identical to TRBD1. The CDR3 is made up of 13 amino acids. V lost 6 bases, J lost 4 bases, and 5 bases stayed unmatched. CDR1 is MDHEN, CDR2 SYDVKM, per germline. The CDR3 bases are TGTGCCAGCAGCTCGACAGGGATCTATGGCTACACCTTC. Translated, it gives CASSSTGIYGYTF.